This entry is about one T cell receptor (beta chain). Its antigen is still unknown. Sample-barcoded 5' priming and a J-beta primer mix drove a second PCR of roughly 6 to 12 cycles. TCRdb re-analysed the 5' RACE reads in MiXCR, keeping a single row per CDR3 protein. The data hold 1.4 million or so distinct CDR3 sequences, with 35% to 45% observed a single time. Drawing of peripheral blood yielded about 10 milliliters from each donor. Germline V lookup: CDR1 MNHEY, CDR2 SVGEGT. This CDR3 has 15 residues. Trimming stripped 5 bases from V and 0 bases from J, with 11 bases between. The sample is drawn from a study of blood T cells in healthy people across ages. Study conclusions and caveats: Among T cells, TCR beta diversity per million cells dropped roughly linearly as age rose.

The TCR was taken from a woman younger than 30 in good health. Sequencing was performed on blood. V is TRBV6-2 or TRBV6-3 and J is TRBJ1-3, with unresolved D. The CDR3 reads CASSLGPGSGNTIYF. CDR3 bases: TGTGCCAGCAGTCTCGGACCCGGCTCTGGAAACACCATATATTTT.